A selection of T cell receptor beta chains follows, all from one sample in a study of cytomegalovirus exposure and HLA in healthy donors. Here immunoSEQ multiplex PCR was the method, and the copy in TCRdb shows in-frame clones only, minus some. The sample has 160,000 or so clones; approximately 86% are singletons. Sequenced sample: PBMCs. These receptors all stem from a man between 18 and 35 years old in good health and CMV-seropositive. The CDR3 runs from the conserved cysteine through the conserved F or W. Fields, in order: CDR3 DNA, CDR3 protein, clone size, V gene, J gene, D gene. The D gene is left open where the match is weak. Expanded clones are given a class, and other clones once, few, many or no size at all.

CDR3 DNA: TGTGCCAGCAGCGTAGCGGCGGGGGTTGAAGATGAGCAGTTCTTC
CDR3 protein: CASSVAAGVEDEQFF
clone size: NA
V gene: TRBV9
J gene: TRBJ2-1
D gene: TRBD2

CDR3 DNA: TGTGCCAGCAGTAGACCCGCCGACAGCCAGATGAACACTGAAGCTTTCTTT
CDR3 protein: CASSRPADSQMNTEAFF
clone size: NA
V gene: TRBV27
J gene: TRBJ1-1
D gene: NA

CDR3 DNA: TGTAAACGGACTAGCGGGATAGTGGACGTCTCAGATACGCAGTATTTT
CDR3 protein: CKRTSGIVDVSDTQYF
clone size: NA
V gene: TRBV19
J gene: TRBJ2-3
D gene: TRBD2

CDR3 DNA: TGTGCCAGCAGGCAAGACAGGGCTAACTATGGCTACACCTTC
CDR3 protein: CASRQDRANYGYTF
clone size: NA
V gene: TRBV6-5
J gene: TRBJ1-2
D gene: TRBD1

CDR3 DNA: TGCGCCAGCAGCCAAGAAGGGGCGGGGTTAGAGACCCAGTACTTC
CDR3 protein: CASSQEGAGLETQYF
clone size: NA
V gene: TRBV4-3
J gene: TRBJ2-5
D gene: NA

CDR3 DNA: TGTGCCAGCAGCTCGACAGGGGAAGAGACCCAGTACTTC
CDR3 protein: CASSSTGEETQYF
clone size: NA
V gene: TRBV7-9
J gene: TRBJ2-5
D gene: TRBD1

CDR3 DNA: TGTGCCAGTAGTTTGATGGACAGGGCCCATCAGCCCCAGCATTTT
CDR3 protein: CASSLMDRAHQPQHF
clone size: once
V gene: TRBV19
J gene: TRBJ1-5
D gene: TRBD1

CDR3 DNA: TGCGCCAGCAGTCCTAAAATGACCGGGACACCAGAGCAGTACTTC
CDR3 protein: CASSPKMTGTPEQYF
clone size: NA
V gene: TRBV4-1
J gene: TRBJ2-7
D gene: NA

CDR3 DNA: TGTGCCAGTAGTGCAGGGTATAGCAATCAGCCCCAGCATTTT
CDR3 protein: CASSAGYSNQPQHF
clone size: once
V gene: TRBV19
J gene: TRBJ1-5
D gene: NA

CDR3 DNA: TGCGCCAGCAGCGAGGGAGGCACAGATACGCAGTATTTT
CDR3 protein: CASSEGGTDTQYF
clone size: NA
V gene: TRBV5-1
J gene: TRBJ2-3
D gene: NA

CDR3 DNA: TGTGCCAGCAGCCAAGAAGCGGGAGACTACGAGCAGTACTTC
CDR3 protein: CASSQEAGDYEQYF
clone size: NA
V gene: TRBV4-2
J gene: TRBJ2-7
D gene: TRBD2

CDR3 DNA: TGTGCCAGCAGTCCTCCAGGGCGTGAGCAGTTCTTC
CDR3 protein: CASSPPGREQFF
clone size: few
V gene: TRBV28
J gene: TRBJ2-1
D gene: NA

CDR3 DNA: TGCAGCGTTGTAGGCGGGGAGGCCTACAATGAGCAGTTCTTC
CDR3 protein: CSVVGGEAYNEQFF
clone size: NA
V gene: TRBV29-1
J gene: TRBJ2-1
D gene: NA

CDR3 DNA: TGTGCCAGCAGCGGAGGGGGCCGGTCCAATGAGCAGTTCTTC
CDR3 protein: CASSGGGRSNEQFF
clone size: NA
V gene: TRBV9
J gene: TRBJ2-1
D gene: TRBD1

CDR3 DNA: TGTGCCAGCAGCCGACAGGTAGGTAATTCACCCCTCCACTTT
CDR3 protein: CASSRQVGNSPLHF
clone size: NA
V gene: TRBV6-1
J gene: TRBJ1-6
D gene: NA

CDR3 DNA: TGTGCCAGCAGTGCAGGGGGCGCAGATACGCAGTATTTT
CDR3 protein: CASSAGGADTQYF
clone size: NA
V gene: TRBV2
J gene: TRBJ2-3
D gene: TRBD1

CDR3 DNA: TGTGCCAGCAGTTTCTCCCCGTGGGCTAGCGGGGACAATGAGCAGTTCTTC
CDR3 protein: CASSFSPWASGDNEQFF
clone size: NA
V gene: TRBV27
J gene: TRBJ2-1
D gene: TRBD2

CDR3 DNA: TGCAGTGCTAGGGTCTCCGGCGAGCAGTACTTC
CDR3 protein: CSARVSGEQYF
clone size: NA
V gene: TRBV20-1
J gene: TRBJ2-7
D gene: NA

CDR3 DNA: TGTGCCAGCAGCTTAGGGCTAGCGGGGGAGGCCGGGGAGCTGTTTTTT
CDR3 protein: CASSLGLAGEAGELFF
clone size: once
V gene: TRBV7-2
J gene: TRBJ2-2
D gene: TRBD2

CDR3 DNA: TGCGCCAGCAGCCAAGATAGCGGTTTAACTGAAGCTTTCTTT
CDR3 protein: CASSQDSGLTEAFF
clone size: once
V gene: TRBV4-3
J gene: TRBJ1-1
D gene: NA

CDR3 DNA: TGTGCCAGCAGCTTAGATCCGCGGGCGGGGGGAGAGACCCAGTACTTC
CDR3 protein: CASSLDPRAGGETQYF
clone size: NA
V gene: TRBV7-2
J gene: TRBJ2-5
D gene: TRBD2

CDR3 DNA: TGTGCCAGTAGTATGGGGTTAGCGGGAACCTACGAGCAGTACTTC
CDR3 protein: CASSMGLAGTYEQYF
clone size: NA
V gene: TRBV19
J gene: TRBJ2-7
D gene: TRBD2

CDR3 DNA: TGCGCCAGCAGCCAAACCCCCAACGGGCAGGGTACGGACTCACCCCTCCACTTT
CDR3 protein: CASSQTPNGQGTDSPLHF
clone size: NA
V gene: TRBV4-3
J gene: TRBJ1-6
D gene: NA

CDR3 DNA: TGTGCCAGCAGCTTAGTAGGAGGGTCTGGGACTGAAGCTTTCTTT
CDR3 protein: CASSLVGGSGTEAFF
clone size: once
V gene: TRBV7-2
J gene: TRBJ1-1
D gene: NA

CDR3 DNA: TGTGCCAGTAGTCCGATGAGACAGAGCTCCTACAATGAGCAGTTCTTC
CDR3 protein: CASSPMRQSSYNEQFF
clone size: NA
V gene: TRBV19
J gene: TRBJ2-1
D gene: NA

CDR3 DNA: TGTGCCAGCAGCCCCATCGGGGTAACCGGGGAGCTGTTTTTT
CDR3 protein: CASSPIGVTGELFF
clone size: NA
V gene: TRBV5-6
J gene: TRBJ2-2
D gene: NA

CDR3 DNA: TGTGCCAGCAGCTTAGCGGCAGGTTCGGGAACTGAAGCTTTCTTT
CDR3 protein: CASSLAAGSGTEAFF
clone size: NA
V gene: TRBV7-9
J gene: TRBJ1-1
D gene: NA

CDR3 DNA: TGTGCCAGTACCCCCGGGACTAGCGGAGGAGAGACCCAGTACTTC
CDR3 protein: CASTPGTSGGETQYF
clone size: NA
V gene: TRBV19
J gene: TRBJ2-5
D gene: TRBD2

CDR3 DNA: TGTGCCAGCAGTGAAATGCGACAGCTGACGAACACCGGGGAGCTGTTTTTT
CDR3 protein: CASSEMRQLTNTGELFF
clone size: once
V gene: TRBV6-1
J gene: TRBJ2-2
D gene: NA

CDR3 DNA: TGTGCCAGCAGCCCGAGAACCGGGACTAGCGGGGCTAATGAGCAATTCTTC
CDR3 protein: CASSPRTGTSGANEQFF
clone size: once
V gene: TRBV14
J gene: TRBJ2-1
D gene: TRBD2

CDR3 DNA: TGCAGCACAATGGACACTGAAGCTTTCTTT
CDR3 protein: CSTMDTEAFF
clone size: NA
V gene: TRBV29-1
J gene: TRBJ1-1
D gene: NA

CDR3 DNA: TGTGCCAGCAGTTTAGGGCGGGTCTCCTACGAGCAGTACTTC
CDR3 protein: CASSLGRVSYEQYF
clone size: NA
V gene: TRBV27
J gene: TRBJ2-7
D gene: NA

CDR3 DNA: TGCGCCAGCAGCCAATATCCTAGCAGACTCTACAATGAGCAGTTCTTC
CDR3 protein: CASSQYPSRLYNEQFF
clone size: NA
V gene: TRBV4-3
J gene: TRBJ2-1
D gene: NA

CDR3 DNA: TGTGCCATCAGTGACCAGGGCTACTATGGCTACACCTTC
CDR3 protein: CAISDQGYYGYTF
clone size: NA
V gene: TRBV10-3
J gene: TRBJ1-2
D gene: NA

CDR3 DNA: TGCAGCGTTCAGGGGACAGGGTACAATGAGCAGTTCTTC
CDR3 protein: CSVQGTGYNEQFF
clone size: NA
V gene: TRBV29-1
J gene: TRBJ2-1
D gene: TRBD1

CDR3 DNA: TGTGCCAGCAGTTATTCCAGCAGGGGTTCCTATGGCTACACCTTC
CDR3 protein: CASSYSSRGSYGYTF
clone size: few
V gene: TRBV28
J gene: TRBJ1-2
D gene: NA

CDR3 DNA: TGCAGCGTTGGTCGTTCGACTAGCGGGGGTGGGGAGACCCAGTACTTC
CDR3 protein: CSVGRSTSGGGETQYF
clone size: NA
V gene: TRBV29-1
J gene: TRBJ2-5
D gene: TRBD2

CDR3 DNA: TGTGCTAGTGGTTTGATCATTAACACCGGGGAGCTGTTTTTT
CDR3 protein: CASGLIINTGELFF
clone size: NA
V gene: TRBV12-5
J gene: TRBJ2-2
D gene: NA

CDR3 DNA: TGTGCCAGCAGTCCCAAACAGCCGGATAGCAATCAGCCCCAGCATTTT
CDR3 protein: CASSPKQPDSNQPQHF
clone size: NA
V gene: TRBV27
J gene: TRBJ1-5
D gene: NA

CDR3 DNA: TGTGCCAGCAGCTTGGAAGGACTCCACTACGAGCAGTACTTC
CDR3 protein: CASSLEGLHYEQYF
clone size: NA
V gene: TRBV5-5
J gene: TRBJ2-7
D gene: NA

CDR3 DNA: TGTGCCTGGAGTGTATCGGGACATAGCAATCAGCCCCAGCATTTT
CDR3 protein: CAWSVSGHSNQPQHF
clone size: NA
V gene: TRBV30
J gene: TRBJ1-5
D gene: NA

CDR3 DNA: TGTGCCAGCAGCTCCCTAGCGGGAGGGGAGCTGTTTTTT
CDR3 protein: CASSSLAGGELFF
clone size: NA
V gene: TRBV11-3
J gene: TRBJ2-2
D gene: TRBD2

CDR3 DNA: TGTGCCAGCAGTTTATCCTTCGGGAGAAACACTGAAGCTTTCTTT
CDR3 protein: CASSLSFGRNTEAFF
clone size: NA
V gene: TRBV27
J gene: TRBJ1-1
D gene: NA

CDR3 DNA: TGTGCCAGTAGTATCATGGGACAGGGGAACACCGGGGAGCTGTTTTTT
CDR3 protein: CASSIMGQGNTGELFF
clone size: NA
V gene: TRBV19
J gene: TRBJ2-2
D gene: TRBD1

CDR3 DNA: TGTGCCAGCTTCCAACCGGGAGAAAACTATGGCTACACCTTC
CDR3 protein: CASFQPGENYGYTF
clone size: NA
V gene: TRBV7-2
J gene: TRBJ1-2
D gene: NA

CDR3 DNA: TGTGCCAGCAGTCCAGTTGATAGCGTCTACTACGAGCAGTACTTC
CDR3 protein: CASSPVDSVYYEQYF
clone size: NA
V gene: TRBV28
J gene: TRBJ2-7
D gene: NA

CDR3 DNA: TGTGCCAGCAGCTCGGGACAGGTCTACTACGAGCAGTACTTC
CDR3 protein: CASSSGQVYYEQYF
clone size: NA
V gene: TRBV5-6
J gene: TRBJ2-7
D gene: TRBD1

CDR3 DNA: TGTGCCAGCAAGGGTCCGGGACAGAGTAATGAAAAACTGTTTTTT
CDR3 protein: CASKGPGQSNEKLFF
clone size: NA
V gene: TRBV28
J gene: TRBJ1-4
D gene: TRBD1

CDR3 DNA: TGTGCCAGCTCACCAACGGGGATTAATGAAAAACTGTTTTTT
CDR3 protein: CASSPTGINEKLFF
clone size: NA
V gene: TRBV18
J gene: TRBJ1-4
D gene: NA

CDR3 DNA: TGTGCCAGCAGCCTAGGACAGGGTAGTTACTATGGCTACACCTTC
CDR3 protein: CASSLGQGSYYGYTF
clone size: once
V gene: TRBV7-2
J gene: TRBJ1-2
D gene: TRBD1

CDR3 DNA: TGTGCCAGCAGCATACAAGACTACACTGAAGCTTTCTTT
CDR3 protein: CASSIQDYTEAFF
clone size: few
V gene: TRBV28
J gene: TRBJ1-1
D gene: NA

CDR3 DNA: TGTGCCAGTCGGATTGAACAGGGGGCGAGGGGTCAGCCCCAGCATTTT
CDR3 protein: CASRIEQGARGQPQHF
clone size: NA
V gene: TRBV19
J gene: TRBJ1-5
D gene: TRBD1